This TCR beta chain emerged from a study of shared clonotypes between healthy human individuals. Study-level information: Three plates were used per donor for CD4 naive, three for CD4 memory, two for CD8 naive and one for CD8 memory. Broader study findings: Memory subsets generally showed smaller estimated richness than naive subsets did.

Profiled with immunoSEQ multiplex PCR; TCRdb holds only in-frame clones, not every one. This sample has around 1,900,000 clones, with around 95% found just once. About this clone itself: Its antigen is as yet unknown. Within the sample, other DNA sequences also encode this same CDR3.

V was pared by 3 bases and J by 3 bases, with 9 bases between. There are 13 residues in the CDR3. Germline CDR1 and CDR2: MNHEY and SMNVEV (reference sequence). Naive-designated CD8 cells lacked CD45RO, were positively enriched for CCR7, and omitted terminally differentiated effector memory CD45RA+ cells. This receptor was obtained from a man younger than 30 in good health. Some clones in this sample may be carry-over from other donors' samples. Source material: naive CD8+ T cells from PBMCs. The chain has TRBV27 and TRBJ2-7, with D possibly being TRBD1 or TRBD2 (5 bases each). This CDR3 reads CASSFVGGYEQYF. The DNA for the CDR3 is TGTGCCAGCAGTTTTGTTGGGGGCTACGAGCAGTACTTC.